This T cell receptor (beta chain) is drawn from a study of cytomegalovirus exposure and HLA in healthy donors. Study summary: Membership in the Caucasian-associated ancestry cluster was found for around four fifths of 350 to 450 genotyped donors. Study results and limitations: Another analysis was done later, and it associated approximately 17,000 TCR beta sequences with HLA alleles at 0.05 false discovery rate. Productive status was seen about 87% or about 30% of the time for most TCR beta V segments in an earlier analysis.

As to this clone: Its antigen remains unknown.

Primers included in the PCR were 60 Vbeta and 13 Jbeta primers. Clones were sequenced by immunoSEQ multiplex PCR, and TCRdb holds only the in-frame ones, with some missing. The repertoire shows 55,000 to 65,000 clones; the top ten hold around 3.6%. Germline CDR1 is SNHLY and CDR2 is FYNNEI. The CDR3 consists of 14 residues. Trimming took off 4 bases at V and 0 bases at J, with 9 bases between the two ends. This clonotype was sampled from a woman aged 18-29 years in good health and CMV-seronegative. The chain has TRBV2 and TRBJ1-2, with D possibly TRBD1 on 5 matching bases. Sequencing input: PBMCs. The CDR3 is CASSGQRPNYGYTF. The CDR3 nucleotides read TGTGCCAGCAGTGGACAGCGTCCTAACTATGGCTACACCTTC. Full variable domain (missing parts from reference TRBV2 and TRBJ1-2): EPEVTQTPSHQVTQMGQEVILRCVPISNHLYFYWYRQILGQKVEFLVSFYNNEISEKSEIFDDQFSVERPDGSNFTLKIRSTKLEDSAMYFCASSGQRPNYGYTFGSGTRLTVV.